This T cell receptor beta chain was recovered during a study of cytomegalovirus exposure and HLA in healthy donors. Regarding the study as a whole: Upon later analysis, TCR association rates were observed to vary by HLA locus, being highest for DRB1 and lowest for HLA-C.

This PCR relied on a set of 60 Vbeta primers and 13 Jbeta primers. Under the authors' procedure: About 80 million unique TCR beta chains, roughly 11 million of them shared, were counted by a later analysis. Only in-frame clones appear in the TCRdb table, and some are missing; sequencing was by immunoSEQ multiplex PCR. Clone size and V and J calls were adopted from that table, with D and trimming inferred from the DNA. The sample has roughly 120,000 clones, 81% seen once; the top ten hold about 1.1%. Note on this clone: Antigen specificity is unknown.

This TCR came from a woman aged 25 to 39 in good health and CMV-seronegative. Sequences were obtained from PBMCs.

CDR3 loop: CASSDSGLAGLLAKNIQYF. For the CDR3, the DNA is TGTGCCAGCAGTGATTCGGGACTAGCGGGATTGCTAGCCAAAAACATTCAGTACTTC. The V and J genes are TRBV27 and TRBJ2-4, with 13 nucleotides matching TRBD2. The germline V gene encodes CDR1 MNHEY and CDR2 SMNVEV (reference sequence). Losses at the gene ends were 5 bases for V and 0 bases for J; bases not matched to a gene: 10. The CDR3 consists of 19 residues.